The T cell receptor beta chain under discussion was sequenced for a study of OX40 agonist ivuxolimab in advanced cancers. Study-wide findings and caveats: Clonal expansion from baseline to week 6 occurred in both CD4+ and CD8+ T cells.

Some clones are missing from TCRdb's copy, which holds only in-frame ones; the method was immunoSEQ multiplex PCR. The table includes more than 65,000 clones, over 80% detected once. V was cut by 5 bases and J by 1 base, with 9 bases left in between. The germline V gene has CDR1 SGHRS and CDR2 YFSETQ. The CDR3 has 13 amino acids. About this clone itself: Its specificity is unknown.

The origin of this receptor is an adult with an advanced solid tumor such as melanoma, head and neck, liver or kidney cancer. The sequenced sample was CD4+ or CD8+ T cells sorted from blood, obtained in a trial of the OX40 agonist ivuxolimab. This chain connects TRBV5-1 to TRBJ1-1; D is possibly TRBD1 (6 bases). The CDR3 sequence is CASRWGPNTEAFF. The CDR3, as DNA: TGCGCCAGCAGGTGGGGGCCGAACACTGAAGCTTTCTTT. Combining the CDR3 with reference TRBV5-1 and TRBJ1-1 gives the whole variable domain KAGVTQTPRYLIKTRGQQVTLSCSPISGHRSVSWYQQTPGQGLQFLFEYFSETQRNKGNFPGRFSGRQFSNSRSEMNVSTLELGDSALYLCASRWGPNTEAFFGQGTRLTVV.